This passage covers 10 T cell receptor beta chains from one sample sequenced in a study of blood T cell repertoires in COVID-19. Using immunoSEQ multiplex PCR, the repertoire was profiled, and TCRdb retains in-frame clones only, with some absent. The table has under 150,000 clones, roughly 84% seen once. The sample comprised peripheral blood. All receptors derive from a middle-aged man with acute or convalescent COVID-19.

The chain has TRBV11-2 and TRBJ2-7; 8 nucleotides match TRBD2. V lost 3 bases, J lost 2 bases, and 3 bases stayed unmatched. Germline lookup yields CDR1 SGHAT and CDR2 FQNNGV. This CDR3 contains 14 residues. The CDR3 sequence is CASSFSGGAYEQYF. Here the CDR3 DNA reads TGTGCCAGCAGCTTCTCGGGGGGGGCCTACGAGCAGTACTTC.

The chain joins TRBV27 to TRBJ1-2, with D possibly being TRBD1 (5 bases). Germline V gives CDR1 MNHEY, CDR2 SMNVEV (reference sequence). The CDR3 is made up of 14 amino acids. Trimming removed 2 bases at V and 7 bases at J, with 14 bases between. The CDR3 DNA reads TGTGCCAGCAGTTTAATTCTCGACAGTTGTGGCTACACCTTC. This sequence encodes CASSLILDSCGYTF.

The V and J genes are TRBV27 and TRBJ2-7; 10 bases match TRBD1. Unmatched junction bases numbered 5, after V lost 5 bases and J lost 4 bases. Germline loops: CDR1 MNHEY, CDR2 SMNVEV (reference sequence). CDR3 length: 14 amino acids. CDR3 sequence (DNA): TGTGCCAGCAGTCCTGGGACAGGGGTGTACGAGCAGTACTTC. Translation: CASSPGTGVYEQYF.

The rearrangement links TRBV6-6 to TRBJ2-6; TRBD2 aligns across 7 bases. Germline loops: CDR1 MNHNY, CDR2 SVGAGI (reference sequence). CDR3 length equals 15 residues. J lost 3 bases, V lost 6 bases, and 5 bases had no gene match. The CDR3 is CASRTSGGGANVLTF. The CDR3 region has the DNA TGTGCCAGCAGGACCTCGGGGGGTGGGGCCAACGTCCTGACTTTC.

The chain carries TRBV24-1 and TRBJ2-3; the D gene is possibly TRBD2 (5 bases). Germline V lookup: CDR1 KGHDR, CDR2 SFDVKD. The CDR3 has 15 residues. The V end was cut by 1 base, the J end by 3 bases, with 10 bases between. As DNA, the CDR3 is TGTGCCACCAGTGATTTTGGAGGTTCAACAGATACGCAGTATTTT. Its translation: CATSDFGGSTDTQYF.

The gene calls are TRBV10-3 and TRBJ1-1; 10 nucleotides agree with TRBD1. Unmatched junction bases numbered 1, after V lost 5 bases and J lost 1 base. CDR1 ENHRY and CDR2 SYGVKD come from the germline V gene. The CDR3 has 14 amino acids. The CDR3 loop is CAISRQGANTEAFF. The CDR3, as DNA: TGTGCCATCAGTAGACAGGGGGCGAACACTGAAGCTTTCTTT.

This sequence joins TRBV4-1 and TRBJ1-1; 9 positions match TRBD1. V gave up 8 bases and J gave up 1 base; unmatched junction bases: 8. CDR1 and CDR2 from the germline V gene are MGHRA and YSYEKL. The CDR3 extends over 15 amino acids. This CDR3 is CASRNRQGGNTEAFF. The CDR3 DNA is TGCGCCAGCCGAAACCGACAGGGGGGGAACACTGAAGCTTTCTTT.

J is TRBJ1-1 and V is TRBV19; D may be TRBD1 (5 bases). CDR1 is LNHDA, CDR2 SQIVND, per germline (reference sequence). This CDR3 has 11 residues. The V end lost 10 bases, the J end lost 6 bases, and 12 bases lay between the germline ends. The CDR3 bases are TGTGCCACCCAGGGATTGCCTGAAGCTTTCTTT. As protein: CATQGLPEAFF. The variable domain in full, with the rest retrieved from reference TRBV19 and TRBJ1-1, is DGGITQSPKYLFRKEGQNVTLSCEQNLNHDAMYWYRQDPGQGLRLIYYSQIVNDFQKGDIAEGYSVSREKKESFPLTVTSAQKNPTAFYLCATQGLPEAFFGQGTRLTVV.

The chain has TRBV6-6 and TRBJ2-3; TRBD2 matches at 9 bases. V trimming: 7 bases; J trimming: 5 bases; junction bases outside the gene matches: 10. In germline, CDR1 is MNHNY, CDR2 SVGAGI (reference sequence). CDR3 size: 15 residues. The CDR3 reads CASTSRGGLVDTQYF. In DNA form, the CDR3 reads TGTGCCAGCACCTCGCGGGGGGGCCTAGTAGATACGCAGTATTTT.

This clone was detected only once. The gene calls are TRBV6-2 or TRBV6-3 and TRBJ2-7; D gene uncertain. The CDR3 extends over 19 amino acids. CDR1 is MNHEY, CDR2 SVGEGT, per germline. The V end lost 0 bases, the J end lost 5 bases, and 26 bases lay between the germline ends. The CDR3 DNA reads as TGTGCCAGCAGTTACTCGAATTTAGGAGCTTCTTCTCCCGGCGACGAGCAGTACTTC. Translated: CASSYSNLGASSPGDEQYF.